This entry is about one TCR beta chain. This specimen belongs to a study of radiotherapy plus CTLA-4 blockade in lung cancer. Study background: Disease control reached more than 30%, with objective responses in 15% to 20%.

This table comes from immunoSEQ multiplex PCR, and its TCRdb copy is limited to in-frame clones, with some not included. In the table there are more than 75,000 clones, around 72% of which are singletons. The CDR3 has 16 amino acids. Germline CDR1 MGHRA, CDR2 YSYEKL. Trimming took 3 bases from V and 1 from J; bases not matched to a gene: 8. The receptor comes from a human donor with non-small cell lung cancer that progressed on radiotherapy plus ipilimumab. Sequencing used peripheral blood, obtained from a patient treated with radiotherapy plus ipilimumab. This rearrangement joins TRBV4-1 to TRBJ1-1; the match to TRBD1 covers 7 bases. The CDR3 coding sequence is TGCGCCAGCAGCCACCTCCTAGGACAGGCGAACACTGAAGCTTTCTTT. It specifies CASSHLLGQANTEAFF.